The clone carrying this TCR beta chain was observed at least ten times. Its antigen is unidentified. This specimen comes from a study of CD8 T cells in ankylosing spondylitis. Quantitative 5'-RACE with molecular barcodes produced the TCR beta libraries. TCRdb fed the 5' RACE reads into MiXCR, producing one record per CDR3 protein. The profile covers about 280,000 distinct CDR3 sequences, with around 19% appearing a single time and less than 9% taken by the ten largest. Study-level results: Reportedly, matched ankylosing spondylitis synovial fluid was significantly enriched for disease-linked clones. Reactive arthritis synovial fluid and blood previously showed some of these motif variants.

The J segment lost 7 bases and the V segment lost 6 bases, leaving 5 bases of the junction unmatched. This CDR3 has 13 residues. The germline CDR1 and CDR2 sequences are MNHNS and SASEGT. This chain joins TRBV6-1 and TRBJ1-4; the match to TRBD1 covers 7 bases. The sequencing input was blood, either unsorted or a sorted T cell fraction (not recorded which). This clonotype was obtained from a male donor with ankylosing spondylitis or in good health (not recorded which). The CDR3 nucleotides are TGTGCCAGCAGACGGGACAGTCTTGAAAAACTGTTTTTT. Translating gives CASRRDSLEKLFF.